This passage covers 18 T cell receptor beta chains from one sample sequenced in a study of T-cell reconstitution after alpha-beta-depleted transplantation in children. The library targeted TCRbeta and was prepared with unique molecular identifiers. TCRdb reanalysed the PCR reads using MiXCR and keeps one entry per CDR3 protein. The table includes about 980,000 distinct CDR3 sequences, 25% to 30% detected once. The starting material was PBMCs, mostly from graft donor cells, obtained 360 days after TCRalphabeta/CD19-depleted stem cell transplant. The receptor set was obtained from a boy younger than two who had a stem cell transplant for SCID, so the T cells may come from the graft donor.

This clonotype appeared a few times. The J gene is TRBJ2-2, the V gene TRBV5-5; 10 bases fit TRBD1. CDR3 length: 17 amino acids. Germline trimming cut 0 bases from V and 0 bases from J; bases unmatched to any gene: 2. Germline lookup yields CDR1 SGHKS and CDR2 YYEKEE (reference sequence). This CDR3 reads CASSLADRGPNTGELFF. CDR3 DNA sequence: TGTGCCAGCAGCTTGGCAGACAGGGGGCCGAACACCGGGGAGCTGTTTTTT.

The genes are TRBV29-1 and TRBJ2-1; D may be TRBD1 (7 bases). The CDR3 loop spans 14 amino acids. Germline assignment: CDR1 SQVTM and CDR2 ANQGSEA. The CDR3 DNA is TGCAGTAAAACGGCGGGACAGTCCTACAATGAGCAGTTCTTC. Its translation: CSKTAGQSYNEQFF.

CDR3 bases: TGCGCCAGCAGCCAACGGCCAAAGTCCTCTGGAAACACCATATATTTT. This gives the protein CASSQRPKSSGNTIYF. The chain joins TRBV4-1 to TRBJ1-3; no firm D call. This CDR3 has 16 amino acids. Trimming took off 2 bases at V and 0 bases at J, with 11 bases between the two ends. The germline CDR1 and CDR2 sequences are MGHRA and YSYEKL.

This clonotype was picked up a small number of times. The CDR3 sequence: CATMESQNQETQYF. The CDR3 DNA is TGCGCCACAATGGAAAGCCAAAACCAAGAGACCCAGTACTTC. This chain uses TRBV5-1 with TRBJ2-5; D is uncertain. Trimming removed 9 bases at V and 0 bases at J, with 15 bases between. The germline V gene has CDR1 SGHRS and CDR2 YFSETQ. This CDR3 has 14 amino acids. Based on the CDR3 plus reference TRBV5-1 and TRBJ2-5, the full variable domain is KAGVTQTPRYLIKTRGQQVTLSCSPISGHRSVSWYQQTPGQGLQFLFEYFSETQRNKGNFPGRFSGRQFSNSRSEMNVSTLELGDSALYLCATMESQNQETQYFGPGTRLLVL.

This clonotype was counted between two and nine times. The gene calls are TRBV27 and TRBJ1-3; no clear D gene. V lost 2 bases to trimming and J lost 4 bases, with 9 bases between them. CDR3 length: 14 amino acids. Germline assignment: CDR1 MNHEY and CDR2 SMNVEV (reference sequence). CDR3 sequence: CASSLHGRGNTIYF. CDR3 in DNA: TGTGCCAGCAGTTTACACGGGAGGGGAAACACCATATATTTT.

The chain uses TRBV28 and TRBJ2-1; TRBD2 aligns across 12 bases. CDR1 is MDHEN, CDR2 SYDVKM, per germline. The CDR3 extends over 16 amino acids. V was pared by 7 bases and J by 9 bases, with 13 bases of the junction left unmatched. CDR3 residues: CASTLTSGGYRSEQFF. The CDR3 DNA follows: TGTGCCAGCACCCTGACTAGCGGGGGTTACCGTAGTGAGCAGTTCTTC.

The genes are TRBV18 and TRBJ2-7, with a weak D call TRBD2 (6 bases). Per the germline V gene, CDR1 is KGHSH and CDR2 is LQKENI. Trimming removed 1 base at V and 0 bases at J, with 16 bases between. This CDR3 comprises 17 residues. In nucleotides, the CDR3 is TGTGCCAGCTCACCACTCAGGATGAGGGGAGGCTCCTACGAGCAGTACTTC. It yields the protein CASSPLRMRGGSYEQYF.

V is TRBV20-1 and J is TRBJ1-1; D may be TRBD1 (5 bases). Germline assignment: CDR1 DFQATT and CDR2 SNEGSKA (reference sequence). This CDR3 region has 13 residues. The ends were cut back, 6 bases at V and 1 base at J, with 12 bases in the middle. The CDR3 DNA is TGCAGTGCCCCCCAGGGTCCGAACACTGAAGCTTTCTTT. This encodes CSAPQGPNTEAFF.

This clonotype has only a few counts. J is TRBJ2-3 and V is TRBV7-6, with TRBD1 matching over 8 bases. The ends lost 0 bases at V and 0 bases at J; junction bases unmatched: 14. The CDR3 is 20 residues long. Germline-derived CDR1 and CDR2 are SGHVS and FNYEAQ. The CDR3 nucleotides are TGTGCCAGCAGCTTAGCCGAGGACAGGGACTCCAGAATTAGCACAGATACGCAGTATTTT. It codes for CASSLAEDRDSRISTDTQYF.

The chain couples TRBV18 to TRBJ2-7; D ambiguous. The CDR3 is made up of 13 amino acids. Germline lookup yields CDR1 KGHSH and CDR2 LQKENI. Trimming pared 3 bases from V and 4 bases from J, leaving 10 bases between. CDR3 sequence (DNA): TGTGCCAGCTCACCCCGTTTCATATACGAGCAGTACTTC. Protein product: CASSPRFIYEQYF. The full variable domain, rest sourced from reference TRBV18 and TRBJ2-7, is NAGVMQNPRHLVRRRGQEARLRCSPMKGHSHVYWYRQLPEEGLKFMVYLQKENIIDESGMPKERFSAEFPKEGPSILRIQQVVRGDSAAYFCASSPRFIYEQYFGPGTRLTVT.

The chain couples TRBV5-1 to TRBJ1-1; unclear D gene. Germline-derived CDR1 and CDR2 are SGHRS and YFSETQ. V was trimmed by 3 bases and J by 5 bases, leaving 17 bases between them. The CDR3 loop spans 15 amino acids. The CDR3 coding sequence is TGCGCCAGCAGCTCCCCCGATAGACCCGGGACTGAAGCTTTCTTT. It yields the protein CASSSPDRPGTEAFF.

V is TRBV20-1 and J is TRBJ2-1; D is unclear. The CDR3 totals 11 residues. Trimming took 6 bases from V and 7 from J, leaving 10 bases between them. CDR1 and CDR2 (germline): DFQATT, SNEGSKA (reference sequence). The CDR3 sequence: CSATDGNEQFF. For the CDR3, the DNA is TGCAGTGCAACGGACGGTAATGAGCAGTTCTTC.

This chain links TRBV5-1 with TRBJ1-1; the D gene is possibly TRBD1 (5 bases). The germline gives CDR1 SGHRS, CDR2 YFSETQ. This CDR3 is built from 16 residues. V was clipped by 1 base and J by 0 bases, with 13 bases between them. CDR3 protein: CASSLFGAGMNTEAFF. The CDR3 DNA reads as TGCGCCAGCAGCTTGTTTGGGGCGGGTATGAACACTGAAGCTTTCTTT. The variable domain in full, completed from reference TRBV5-1 and TRBJ1-1, reads KAGVTQTPRYLIKTRGQQVTLSCSPISGHRSVSWYQQTPGQGLQFLFEYFSETQRNKGNFPGRFSGRQFSNSRSEMNVSTLELGDSALYLCASSLFGAGMNTEAFFGQGTRLTVV.

A remark on this clonotype: The junction shows a germline mismatch at one end, possibly a read error. This sequence joins TRBV20-1 and TRBJ1-1; tentatively, D is TRBD1 (5 bases). Germline CDR1 DFQATT, CDR2 SNEGSKA (reference sequence). CDR3 length: 12 amino acids. CDR3 DNA sequence: TGCAGTTCTAGGGGACGGCGAATCGGGGCTTTCTTT. It specifies CSSRGRRIGAFF.

In its sample, this clonotype was seen a few times. J is TRBJ1-2 and V is TRBV7-9; no firm D call. The CDR3 consists of 13 residues. CDR1 and CDR2 (germline): SEHNR, FQNEAQ (reference sequence). Trimming took off 1 base at V and 4 bases at J, with 7 bases between the two ends. In DNA form, the CDR3 reads TGTGCCAGCAGCTTAGAGCCAGCCTATGGCTACACCTTC. It specifies CASSLEPAYGYTF.

The chain links TRBV5-1 to TRBJ2-1; 8 bases are a match to TRBD2. Germline trimming cut 5 bases from V and 5 bases from J; bases unmatched to any gene: 9. The V gene's germline CDR1 is SGHRS and CDR2 YFSETQ. There are 15 residues in the CDR3. CDR3 coding DNA: TGCGCCAGCAGACTAGCGGTGATTCTTGACAATGAGCAGTTCTTC. This encodes CASRLAVILDNEQFF.

This clonotype has only a few counts. The chain links TRBV2 to TRBJ2-1; no firm D call. CDR1 SNHLY and CDR2 FYNNEI come from the germline V gene. The CDR3 extends over 15 amino acids. The V and J ends lost 0 bases and 12 bases respectively, with 18 bases between them. The CDR3 here is CASSEARVQSFAQFF. The CDR3 bases are TGTGCCAGCAGTGAAGCAAGGGTTCAGAGTTTTGCGCAGTTCTTC.

The rearrangement uses TRBV7-3 and TRBJ2-1; D not certain. CDR1 is SGHTA and CDR2 is FQGTGA in the germline V gene. The CDR3 runs 14 residues. Between the trimmed V and J ends, which lost 0 bases and 7 bases, there was a span of 10 bases. The CDR3 coding sequence is TGTGCCAGCAGCTTAACTCCCGCTCTTAATGAGCAGTTCTTC. This gives the protein CASSLTPALNEQFF.